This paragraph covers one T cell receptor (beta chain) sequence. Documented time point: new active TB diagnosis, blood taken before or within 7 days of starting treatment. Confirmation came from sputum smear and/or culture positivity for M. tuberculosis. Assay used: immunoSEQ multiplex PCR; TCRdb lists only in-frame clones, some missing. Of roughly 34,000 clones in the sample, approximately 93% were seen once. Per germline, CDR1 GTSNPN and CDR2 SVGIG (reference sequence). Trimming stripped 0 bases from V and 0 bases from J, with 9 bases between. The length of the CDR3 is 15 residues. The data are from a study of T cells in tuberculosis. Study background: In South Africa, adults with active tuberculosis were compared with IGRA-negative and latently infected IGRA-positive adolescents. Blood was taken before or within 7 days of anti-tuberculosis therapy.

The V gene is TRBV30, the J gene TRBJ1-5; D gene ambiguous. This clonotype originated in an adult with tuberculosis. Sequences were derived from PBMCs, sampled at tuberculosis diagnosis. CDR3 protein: CAWSVGGVSNQPQHF. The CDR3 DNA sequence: TGTGCCTGGAGTGTCGGAGGAGTTAGCAATCAGCCCCAGCATTTT.